A selection of T cell receptor beta chains follows, all from one sample in a study of T cell responses to AZD1222 COVID-19 vaccine. Repertoires were generated with immunoSEQ multiplex PCR, while TCRdb's copy carries only in-frame clones and drops some. The data show 200,000 to 250,000 clones, with less than 95% seen just once and over 1.5% held by the top ten. Sequenced material: peripheral blood, taken 28 days after the second dose of the MenACWY control vaccine. The receptors come from an adult who received the MenACWY meningococcal vaccine as a control. CDR3s include the opening cysteine and the closing phenylalanine or tryptophan. D genes are given only for firm matches. Clone sizes are given selectively: once, few, many, or a class where the clone is expanded.

v_gene	abundance	d_gene	j_gene	CDR3nt	CDR3aa
TRBV5-6	NA	NA	TRBJ2-3	TGTGCCAGCAGCTCCTATCTCTCCGGCCACACAGATACGCAGTATTTT	CASSSYLSGHTDTQYF
TRBV7-6	NA	TRBD1	TRBJ2-3	TGTGCCAGCAGCTCGGCCGGGACAGGGGACACAGATACGCAGTATTTT	CASSSAGTGDTDTQYF
TRBV29-1	NA	NA	TRBJ1-2	TGCAGCGTTGAGACAGTGGGCTTTGGGGGCTACACCTTC	CSVETVGFGGYTF
TRBV28	NA	NA	TRBJ1-2	TGTGCCAGCACCAAATCTGAGATAAACTATGGCTACACCTTC	CASTKSEINYGYTF
TRBV2	NA	NA	TRBJ2-3	TGTGCCAGCAGTGATGACAGATATACGCAGTATTTT	CASSDDRYTQYF
TRBV5-1	NA	TRBD1	TRBJ1-5	TGCGCCAGCAGGGGTACAGACAGGGATTGGTCGAATCAGCCCCAGCATTTT	CASRGTDRDWSNQPQHF
TRBV5-1	NA	NA	TRBJ2-2	TGCGCCAGCAGCCTTTCCGCTAGCCCCACCGGGGAGCTGTTTTTT	CASSLSASPTGELFF
TRBV5-4	NA	TRBD1	TRBJ2-5	TGTGCCAGCAGGCCCGGGACAGTGGAGACCCAGTACTTC	CASRPGTVETQYF
TRBV3-1/TRBV3-2	NA	TRBD1	TRBJ2-3	TGTGCCAGCAGCCCGGGGACAGGGCGAGGCACAGATACGCAGTATTTT	CASSPGTGRGTDTQYF
TRBV29-1	NA	NA	TRBJ2-7	TGCAGCGTTGAAGAAGGAGGGCGCATAATCGAGCAGTACTTC	CSVEEGGRIIEQYF
TRBV6-5	NA	TRBD1	TRBJ2-6	TGTGCCAGCAGAAAACAGGGGTCTGGGGCCAACGTCCTGACTTTC	CASRKQGSGANVLTF
TRBV3-1/TRBV3-2	NA	NA	TRBJ2-5	TGTGCCAGCAGCCAAGCAGGGGGACTTGGCGTACAGTACTTC	CASSQAGGLGVQYF
TRBV19	NA	NA	TRBJ1-2	TGTGCCCTCTCCGGTGGGGCGGGAGAGGAGTATGGCTACACCTTC	CALSGGAGEEYGYTF
TRBV27	NA	TRBD1	TRBJ1-1	TGTGCCAACGGACAGGGTTTTAGGATGAACACTGAAGCTTTCTTT	CANGQGFRMNTEAFF
TRBV7-2	NA	NA	TRBJ2-7	TGTGCCAGCAGCTTAGGGCCAGGGCAGCAGTACTTC	CASSLGPGQQYF
TRBV4-2	NA	TRBD1	TRBJ2-3	TGTGCCAGCAGCTCAGGCCCGGGACAGGGAACAGATACGCAGTATTTT	CASSSGPGQGTDTQYF
TRBV9	once	NA	TRBJ2-1	TGTGCCAGCACCACTGAGGGGTCACGCTACAATGAGCAGTTCTTC	CASTTEGSRYNEQFF
TRBV14	NA	NA	TRBJ2-7	TGTGCCAGCAGCCACGGCACCGGGACCGAGTCCTACGAGCAGTACTTC	CASSHGTGTESYEQYF
TRBV20-1	NA	NA	TRBJ2-1	TGCAGTGCTAGGACTACCAATGAGCAGTTCTTC	CSARTTNEQFF
TRBV19	NA	TRBD2	TRBJ2-1	TGTGCCAGTAGGATAAGCGGGAGCTCCTACAATGAGCAGTTCTTC	CASRISGSSYNEQFF
TRBV29-1	NA	TRBD1	TRBJ1-1	TGCAGCTCCGCCGGACAGGGTACTGAAGCTTTCTTT	CSSAGQGTEAFF
TRBV29-1	NA	NA	TRBJ1-2	TGCAGCGTTGTCGTCTCTAACTATGGCTACACCTTC	CSVVVSNYGYTF
TRBV28	NA	NA	TRBJ2-4	TGTGCCAGCAGTTTATCAGGAGAACTAGCCAAAAACATTCAGTACTTC	CASSLSGELAKNIQYF
TRBV3-1/TRBV3-2	NA	TRBD1	TRBJ1-4	TGTGCCAGCAGCCGCGTATGGACAGGGGGTAATGAAAAACTGTTTTTT	CASSRVWTGGNEKLFF
TRBV11-1	NA	NA	TRBJ2-7	TGTGCCAGCAGCTTCAAATTGACAGGCGAGCAGTACTTC	CASSFKLTGEQYF
TRBV28	NA	NA	TRBJ1-1	TGTGCCAGCAGTTCCCCGACCACAGGGAAGATTGAAGCTTTCTTT	CASSSPTTGKIEAFF
TRBV9	NA	TRBD2	TRBJ2-7	TGTGCCAGCAGCGAGGGGAGCGGGAGCTACGAGCAGTACTTC	CASSEGSGSYEQYF
TRBV11-2	NA	NA	TRBJ2-7	TGTGCCAGCAGCTTAGGAGCCGCAGTCTACGAGCAGTACTTC	CASSLGAAVYEQYF
TRBV9	NA	NA	TRBJ1-6	TGTGCCAGCAGCGTAGTCGGCGATTCACCCCTCCACTTT	CASSVVGDSPLHF
TRBV30	NA	TRBD1	TRBJ1-2	TGTGCCTGGAGGGTCACAGGGGGGAACTATGGCTACACCTTC	CAWRVTGGNYGYTF
TRBV30	NA	NA	TRBJ1-5	TGTGCCTGGAATAGGGGTGCTCAGCCCCAGCATTTT	CAWNRGAQPQHF
TRBV28	NA	TRBD1	TRBJ2-4	TGTGCCAGCAGTTTATTACAGGGGAACATTCAGTACTTC	CASSLLQGNIQYF
TRBV3-1/TRBV3-2	NA	TRBD1	TRBJ1-3	TGTGCCAGCAGCTCCCGGACAGGACCATCTGGAAACACCATATATTTT	CASSSRTGPSGNTIYF
TRBV18	NA	NA	TRBJ2-3	TGTGCCAGCTCAGCCACAGATACGCAGTATTTT	CASSATDTQYF
TRBV5-5	NA	TRBD2	TRBJ2-7	TGTGCCAGCAGCTTGGATCGGCGTGGGACTAGAGCTTCCGAGCAGTACTTC	CASSLDRRGTRASEQYF
TRBV18	NA	TRBD1	TRBJ2-2	TGTGCCAGCTCACAATTGTGGACAGGGGGCGTAAACACCGGGGAGCTGTTTTTT	CASSQLWTGGVNTGELFF
TRBV19	NA	NA	TRBJ1-3	TGTGCCACGCGGGGGCATCTCTCTAGAAACACCATATATTTT	CATRGHLSRNTIYF
TRBV6-5	NA	TRBD1	TRBJ2-7	TGTGCCAGCAGGGCTACAGGGGGATCCTACGAGCAGTACTTC	CASRATGGSYEQYF
TRBV4-1	NA	NA	TRBJ2-3	TGCGCCAGCAGCCAAGATCCCACAGATACGCAGTATTTT	CASSQDPTDTQYF
TRBV28	NA	NA	TRBJ1-5	TGTGCCAGCAGTAACCATCAGCCCCAGCATTTT	CASSNHQPQHF
TRBV27	NA	NA	TRBJ1-6	TGTGCCAGCACCCTGACAGGTCATAATTCACCCCTCCACTTT	CASTLTGHNSPLHF
TRBV29-1	NA	TRBD1	TRBJ1-4	TGCAGCGTTGAGGGGACAGGGTCCGAAAAACTGTTTTTT	CSVEGTGSEKLFF
TRBV19	NA	TRBD1	TRBJ1-5	TGTGCCAGTAGTATAGGACAGGGGCGTCAGCCCCAGCATTTT	CASSIGQGRQPQHF
TRBV7-2	NA	NA	TRBJ2-7	TGTGCCAGCAGCTTAGTCTCCTCCACCTACGAGCAGTACTTC	CASSLVSSTYEQYF
TRBV28	NA	NA	TRBJ2-3	TGTGCCAGCAGTTCCCAAACCCGTGGCCCCACAGATACGCAGTATTTT	CASSSQTRGPTDTQYF